What follows is one TCR beta chain and its context. This specimen belongs to a study of blood T cell repertoires in COVID-19. Original analysis: Using reference gene primer amplification, nucleated cell counts were estimated. The method was immunoSEQ multiplex PCR; TCRdb's version includes in-frame clones alone and lacks a portion of them. From that table come the V and J calls and clone size; the DNA was used to work out D and trimming. The sample shows some 140,000 clones, about 80% of them seen only once. Germline V lookup: CDR1 MNHEY, CDR2 SVGAGI. Trimming removed 5 bases at V and 8 bases at J, with 7 bases between. The CDR3 totals 11 residues.

This sequence was found in a woman aged 55-70 years with acute or convalescent COVID-19. Sequenced input: peripheral blood. The chain uses TRBV6-5 and TRBJ2-1, with D possibly being TRBD2 (6 bases). CDR3 sequence reads: CASSRDYEQFF. Written as DNA, the CDR3 is TGTGCCAGCAGTAGGGACTATGAGCAGTTCTTC.